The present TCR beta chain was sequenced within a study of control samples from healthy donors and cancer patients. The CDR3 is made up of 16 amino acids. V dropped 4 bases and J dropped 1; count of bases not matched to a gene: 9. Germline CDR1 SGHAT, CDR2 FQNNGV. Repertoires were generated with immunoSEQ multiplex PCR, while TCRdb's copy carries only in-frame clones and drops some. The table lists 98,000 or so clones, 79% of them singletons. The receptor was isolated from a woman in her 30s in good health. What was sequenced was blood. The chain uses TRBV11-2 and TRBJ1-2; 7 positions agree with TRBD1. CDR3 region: CASSYQGGAINYGYTF. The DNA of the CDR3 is TGTGCCAGCAGCTACCAGGGGGGGGCTATTAACTATGGCTACACCTTC. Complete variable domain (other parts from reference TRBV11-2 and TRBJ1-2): EAGVAQSPRYKIIEKRQSVAFWCNPISGHATLYWYQQILGQGPKLLIQFQNNGVVDDSQLPKDRFSAERLKGVDSTLKIQPAKLEDSAVYLCASSYQGGAINYGYTFGSGTRLTVV.